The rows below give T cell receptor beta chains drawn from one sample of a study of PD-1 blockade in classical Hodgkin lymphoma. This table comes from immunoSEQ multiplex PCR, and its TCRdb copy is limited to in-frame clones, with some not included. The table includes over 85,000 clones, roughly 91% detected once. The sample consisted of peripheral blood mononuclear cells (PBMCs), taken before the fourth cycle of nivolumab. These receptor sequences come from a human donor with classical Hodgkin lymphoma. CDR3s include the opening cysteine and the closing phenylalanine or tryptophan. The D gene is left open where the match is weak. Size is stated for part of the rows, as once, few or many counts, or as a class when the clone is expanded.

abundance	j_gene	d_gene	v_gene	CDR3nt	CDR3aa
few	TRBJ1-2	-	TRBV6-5	TGTGCCAGCAGAGGGCGCGGGGGGCAAGGCTATGGCTACACCTTC	CASRGRGGQGYGYTF
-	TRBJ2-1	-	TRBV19	TGTGCCAGTAATAGGGGGGAGGATGAGCAGTTCTTC	CASNRGEDEQFF
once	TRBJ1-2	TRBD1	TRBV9	TGTGCCAGCAGCGTAGACCTAGGACAGGGCGGCTATGGCTACACCTTC	CASSVDLGQGGYGYTF
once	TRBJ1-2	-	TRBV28	TGTGCCAGCAGTTCCACGAGGGGATTCTATGGCTACACCTTC	CASSSTRGFYGYTF
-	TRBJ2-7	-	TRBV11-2	TGTGCCAGCAGCTCCTGGCAGGGGAACGAGCAGTACTTC	CASSSWQGNEQYF
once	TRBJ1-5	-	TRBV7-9	TGTGCCAGCAGCTTCGGGGACATGAGGGATCAGCCCCAGCATTTT	CASSFGDMRDQPQHF
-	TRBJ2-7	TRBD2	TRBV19	TGTGCCAGTAGTACCGGGACTAGCGGGAGTTACGAGCAGTACTTC	CASSTGTSGSYEQYF
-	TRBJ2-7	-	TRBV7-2	TGTGCCAGCAGCTCCGGGACACCAGCCTACGAGCAGTACTTC	CASSSGTPAYEQYF
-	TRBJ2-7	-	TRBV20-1	TGCAGTGCTAGACAGGGTTACGAGCAGTACTTC	CSARQGYEQYF
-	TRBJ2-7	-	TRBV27	TGTGCCAGCAGTATAACAAAGGCTTACGAGCAGTACTTC	CASSITKAYEQYF
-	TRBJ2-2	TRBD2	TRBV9	TGTGCCAGCAGCGGGGGACTAGCGACGAACACCGGGGAGCTGTTTTTT	CASSGGLATNTGELFF
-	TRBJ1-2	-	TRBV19	TGTGCCAGTAGTATTAACGGTCCCTATGGCTACACCTTC	CASSINGPYGYTF
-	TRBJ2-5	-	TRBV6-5	TGTGCCAGCAGCAGGGCATCCGGGGTTGGGACCCAGTACTTC	CASSRASGVGTQYF
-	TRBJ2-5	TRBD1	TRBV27	TGTGCCAGCAGTATGACAGGGGAAGGGACCCAGTACTTC	CASSMTGEGTQYF
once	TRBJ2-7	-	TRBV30	TGTGCCGGCCAGGGGGGACCCTACGAGCAGTACTTC	CAGQGGPYEQYF
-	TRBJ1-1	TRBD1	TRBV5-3	TGTGCCGAAAGGGGATTACCGCCGGGACAGGGGATGAACACTGAAGCTTTCTTT	CAERGLPPGQGMNTEAFF
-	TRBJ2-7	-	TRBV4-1	TGCGCCAGCAGCCAAGATTGGGCGTTAGGTTACGAGCAGTACTTC	CASSQDWALGYEQYF
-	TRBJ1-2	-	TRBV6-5	TGTGCCAGCAGTTACTACAGGGAGGTTTCGAATGGCTACACCTTC	CASSYYREVSNGYTF
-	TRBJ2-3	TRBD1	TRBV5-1	TGCGCCAGCAGCCCTGGACAGGGACTTAGTACTAGCACAGATACGCAGTATTTT	CASSPGQGLSTSTDTQYF
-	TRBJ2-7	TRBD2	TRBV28	TGTGCCAGCAGTCTGGGGCTAGCGGGCGCCTACGAGCAGTACTTC	CASSLGLAGAYEQYF
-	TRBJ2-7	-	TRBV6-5	TGTGCCAGCAGTTACGGGCCCAGAGGCGACGAGCAGTACTTC	CASSYGPRGDEQYF
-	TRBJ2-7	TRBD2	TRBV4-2	TGTGCCAGCAGCCAAGTCTTCGGGACTAGCGGGCCCTCCTACGAGCAGTACTTC	CASSQVFGTSGPSYEQYF
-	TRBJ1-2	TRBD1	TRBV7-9	TGTGCCAGCAGCTCCTCCCTACAGGGGATATTCTATGGCTACACCTTC	CASSSSLQGIFYGYTF
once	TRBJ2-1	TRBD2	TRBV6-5	TGTGCCAGCAGTTATTTACGGGCGGGGGACAATGAGCAGTTCTTC	CASSYLRAGDNEQFF
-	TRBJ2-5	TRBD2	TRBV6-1	TGTGCCAGCAGTGAAGCCCAGACTAGCGGGAGGGTGACCCAGTACTTC	CASSEAQTSGRVTQYF
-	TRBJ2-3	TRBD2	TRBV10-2	TGCGCCAGCAGTAAACTAGCGGCATTTACCAGCACAGATACGCAGTATTTT	CASSKLAAFTSTDTQYF
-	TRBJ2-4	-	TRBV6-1	TGTGCCAGCAGTGAAGCAGGAGGAGGTGGTTACATTCAGTACTTC	CASSEAGGGGYIQYF
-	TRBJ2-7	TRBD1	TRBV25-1	TGTGCCAGCAGTCTTGGACAGGGGGCCTACGAGCAGTACTTC	CASSLGQGAYEQYF
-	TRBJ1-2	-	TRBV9	TGTGCCAGCAGCGTAGATCAGAGGGATAACTATGGCTACACCTTC	CASSVDQRDNYGYTF
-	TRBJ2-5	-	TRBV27	TGTGCCAGCAGTTTTAGCAGGGCTTCAGAGACCCAGTACTTC	CASSFSRASETQYF
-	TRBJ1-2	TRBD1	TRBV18	TGTGCCAGCTCACCTATGACAGGGGTTGGCTACACCTTC	CASSPMTGVGYTF
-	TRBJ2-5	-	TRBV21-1	TGTGCCAGCAGCAAAGACGGGGGCTTCAGCTTCTATCCACCATGGGAGACCCAGTACTTC	CASSKDGGFSFYPPWETQYF
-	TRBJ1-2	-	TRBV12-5	TGTGCTAGTGGTTTGGTCCTGACCGACAGGTCCATCGCCTATGGCTACACCTTC	CASGLVLTDRSIAYGYTF
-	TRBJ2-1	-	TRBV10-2	TGCGCCAGCAGTGACAGGACTATTTACAATGAGCAGTTCTTC	CASSDRTIYNEQFF
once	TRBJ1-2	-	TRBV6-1	TGTGCCAGCCGACTTGGGGGCTATGGCTACACCTTC	CASRLGGYGYTF
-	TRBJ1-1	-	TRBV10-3	TGTGCCATCAGTGATCTTGGGATCCCGAACACTGAAGCTTTCTTT	CAISDLGIPNTEAFF
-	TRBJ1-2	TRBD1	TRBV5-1	TGCGCCAGCAGCTTGGCCCTCGGGACAGGGGAGGGCTACACCTTC	CASSLALGTGEGYTF
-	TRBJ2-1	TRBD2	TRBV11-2	TGTGCCAGCAGCTTAGCCGGGGGGATCAATGAGCAGTTCTTC	CASSLAGGINEQFF
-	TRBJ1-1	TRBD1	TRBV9	TGTGCCAGCAGCGTAGGGGGACAGGGGATTTGGAACACTGAAGCTTTCTTT	CASSVGGQGIWNTEAFF
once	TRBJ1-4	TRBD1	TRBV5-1	TGCGCCAGCAGCCCCCCGGGACAGAGTAATGAAAAACTGTTTTTT	CASSPPGQSNEKLFF
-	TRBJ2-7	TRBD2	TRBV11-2	TGTGCCAGCAGCTTAGCGGTAGCGGGAGCGGACGAGCAGTACTTC	CASSLAVAGADEQYF
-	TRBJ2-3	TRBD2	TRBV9	TGTGCCAGCAGCGTAGCGGGAGGGGGCACAGATACGCAGTATTTT	CASSVAGGGTDTQYF
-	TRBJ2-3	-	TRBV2	TGTGCCAGCAGTGAAGTTGAGGGAGGTGAAGATACGCAGTATTTT	CASSEVEGGEDTQYF
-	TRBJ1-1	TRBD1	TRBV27	TGTGCCAGCAAGTTCGCTGCAGGGGGGAACACTGAAGCTTTCTTT	CASKFAAGGNTEAFF
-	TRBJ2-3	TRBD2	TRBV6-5	TGTGCCAGCAGGGCGTCCGGGGGGAGCACAGATACGCAGTATTTT	CASRASGGSTDTQYF
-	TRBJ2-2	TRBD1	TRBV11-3	TGTGCCAGCAGCCTGCCTTTAGGACAGGGAAAGACCGGGGAGCTGTTTTTT	CASSLPLGQGKTGELFF
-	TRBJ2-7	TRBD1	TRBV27	TGTGCCAGCAGTTTCCCCGGGACAGGAGAGCAGTACTTC	CASSFPGTGEQYF
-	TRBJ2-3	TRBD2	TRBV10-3	TGTGCCATCAGTGAGTCGAGGGCGGGAGGGAGCGATACGCAGTATTTT	CAISESRAGGSDTQYF
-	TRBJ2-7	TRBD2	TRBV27	TGTGCCAGCGAGACGGTAGCGGGAGAGTTCACCCACGAGCAGTACTTC	CASETVAGEFTHEQYF